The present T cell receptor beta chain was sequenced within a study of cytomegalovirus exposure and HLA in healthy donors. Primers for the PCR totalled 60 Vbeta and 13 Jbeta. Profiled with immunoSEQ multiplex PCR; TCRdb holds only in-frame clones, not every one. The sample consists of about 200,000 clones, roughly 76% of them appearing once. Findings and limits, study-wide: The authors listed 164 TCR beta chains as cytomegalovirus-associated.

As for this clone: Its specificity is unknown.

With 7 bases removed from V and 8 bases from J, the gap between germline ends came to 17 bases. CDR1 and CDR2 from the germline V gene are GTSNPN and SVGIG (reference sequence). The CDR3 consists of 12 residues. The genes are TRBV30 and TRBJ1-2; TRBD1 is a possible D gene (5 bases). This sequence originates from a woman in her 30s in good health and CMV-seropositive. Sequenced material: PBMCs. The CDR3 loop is CAFGREVRGYTF. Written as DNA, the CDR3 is TGTGCCTTCGGCAGGGAAGTTCGGGGCTACACCTTC. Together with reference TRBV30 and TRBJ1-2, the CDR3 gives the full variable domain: SQTIHQWPATLVQPVGSPLSLECTVEGTSNPNLYWYRQAAGRGLQLLFYSVGIGQISSEVPQNLSASRPQDRQFILSSKKLLLSDSGFYLCAFGREVRGYTFGSGTRLTVV.